The TCR beta chain described here comes from a study of T cells in localized non-small cell lung cancer. Regarding the study as a whole: Uninvolved neighboring lung showed the greatest T cell clonality, exceeding tumor.

This clone was observed a handful of times. No antigen is known for it. Assay: immunoSEQ multiplex PCR; the TCRdb copy retains only in-frame clones and omits some. Counted here are 24,000 or so clones, about nine tenths occurring once; the ten biggest clones make up 6.9%. The CDR3 runs to 13 residues. Germline lookup yields CDR1 SGHDN and CDR2 FVKESK. Trimming removed 5 bases from V and 4 bases from J, with 11 bases in between. Sequencing used peripheral blood, obtained before any cancer treatment. The clonotype was recovered from a woman aged 40 to 75 with stage I lung adenocarcinoma. V usage is TRBV14 and J usage is TRBJ1-2; D might be TRBD1 (5 bases). CDR3 sequence: CASSWDGPYGYTF. The CDR3 bases are TGTGCCAGCAGCTGGGACGGACCCTATGGCTACACCTTC.